This entry lists 18 T cell receptor beta chains sequenced from one sample in a study of cytomegalovirus exposure and HLA in healthy donors. The primer mix had 60 Vbeta and 13 Jbeta primers. The protocol was immunoSEQ multiplex PCR, while the TCRdb copy is restricted to in-frame clones and leaves out a portion. The sample has about 94,000 clones; more than 75% are singletons. The sequenced sample consisted of PBMCs. The receptor source for this set is a woman aged 60 to 75 in good health and CMV-seronegative.

The gene calls are TRBV5-1 and TRBJ1-1, with TRBD1 matching 7 bases. The CDR3 runs to 16 residues. Germline lookup yields CDR1 SGHRS and CDR2 YFSETQ. V was pared by 0 bases and J by 3 bases, with 8 bases of the junction left unmatched. The CDR3 region is CASSLAVGGADTEAFF. The CDR3, as DNA: TGCGCCAGCAGCTTGGCCGTAGGGGGCGCGGACACTGAAGCTTTCTTT.

The chain uses TRBV13 and TRBJ1-4; D gene unclear. Between the trimmed V and J ends, which lost 3 bases and 0 bases, there was a span of 5 bases. The CDR3 length is 14 residues. CDR1 PRHDT and CDR2 FYEKMQ come from the germline V gene (reference sequence). The CDR3 reads CASSFGTTNEKLFF. The CDR3 region has the DNA TGTGCCAGCAGCTTCGGGACAACTAATGAAAAACTGTTTTTT.

This clone occurred once. The V gene is TRBV5-4, the J gene TRBJ2-7, with D possibly TRBD2 on 5 matching bases. The CDR3 sequence is 15 residues long. V shed 4 bases and J shed 2 bases, with 16 bases lying between them. Per germline, CDR1 SGHNT and CDR2 YYREEE (reference sequence). The CDR3 here is CASSPSVGGAYEQYF. The DNA of the CDR3 is TGTGCCAGCAGCCCCTCAGTTGGAGGAGCCTACGAGCAGTACTTC.

This chain connects TRBV10-2 to TRBJ2-1; perhaps TRBD2 as D (7 bases). Germline values: CDR1 WSHSY, CDR2 SAAADI. V was pared by 5 bases and J by 13 bases, with 15 bases between. The CDR3 totals 12 residues. For the CDR3, the DNA is TGCGCCAGCAGTCCCACAGGGAGGGGACAGTTCTTC. It translates to CASSPTGRGQFF.

The V and J genes are TRBV6-1 and TRBJ1-5; D is possibly TRBD1 (5 bases). V was clipped by 3 bases and J by 4 bases, with 7 bases between them. Germline V CDR1 and CDR2: MNHNS, SASEGT. The CDR3 sequence is 13 residues long. CDR3 coding DNA: TGTGCCAGCAGTGAGCAGGGAAATCAGCCCCAGCATTTT. It translates to CASSEQGNQPQHF.

This clone was observed a handful of times. This chain links TRBV4-1 with TRBJ1-4, with 8 bases that match TRBD1. Trimming cost V 0 bases and J 8 bases; bases outside gene matches: 5. This CDR3 has 15 amino acids. Per the germline V gene, CDR1 is MGHRA and CDR2 is YSYEKL. The CDR3 protein is CASSQEGTGQEKLFF. The CDR3 DNA is TGCGCCAGCAGCCAAGAAGGGACAGGCCAAGAAAAACTGTTTTTT.

The chain links TRBV5-1 to TRBJ1-1; tentatively, D is TRBD1 (6 bases). CDR1 is SGHRS, CDR2 YFSETQ, per germline. The CDR3 loop spans 14 amino acids. Trimming removed 1 base from V and 5 bases from J, with 12 bases in between. The CDR3 DNA reads TGCGCCAGCAGCTTGCGGGGGGCAGGGACTGAAGCTTTCTTT. It specifies CASSLRGAGTEAFF.

The chain links TRBV5-1 to TRBJ2-1; 9 bases line up with TRBD2. Per germline, CDR1 SGHRS and CDR2 YFSETQ. Trimming at V came to 4 bases and at J to 8 bases, leaving 13 bases not matched to a gene. This CDR3 region has 16 residues. For the CDR3, the DNA is TGCGCCAGCAGCCCCCTTTGGGCGGGGGGGCCTGATGAGCAGTTCTTC. It translates to CASSPLWAGGPDEQFF. The whole variable domain, remainder taken from reference TRBV5-1 and TRBJ2-1, is KAGVTQTPRYLIKTRGQQVTLSCSPISGHRSVSWYQQTPGQGLQFLFEYFSETQRNKGNFPGRFSGRQFSNSRSEMNVSTLELGDSALYLCASSPLWAGGPDEQFFGPGTRLTVL.

The chain has TRBV9 and TRBJ1-2; TRBD1 agrees at 9 bases. Germline V gives CDR1 SGDLS, CDR2 YYNGEE. The CDR3 runs 15 residues. The V gene end was trimmed by 4 bases and the J gene end by 8 bases; junction bases not matched to a gene: 12. CDR3 bases: TGTGCCAGCAGCCCACGGACAGGGGAAGTGGGAGGCTACACCTTC. Amino acid sequence: CASSPRTGEVGGYTF.

V usage is TRBV5-6 and J usage is TRBJ2-5; D uncertain. The CDR3 sequence is 11 residues long. The V and J ends lost 2 bases and 3 bases respectively, with 2 bases between them. Germline V gives CDR1 SGHDT, CDR2 YYEEEE. CDR3 amino acids: CASSFKETQYF. The CDR3, as DNA: TGTGCCAGCAGCTTTAAAGAGACCCAGTACTTC. The whole variable domain, filled in from reference TRBV5-6 and TRBJ2-5, reads DAGVTQSPTHLIKTRGQQVTLRCSPKSGHDTVSWYQQALGQGPQFIFQYYEEEERQRGNFPDRFSGHQFPNYSSELNVNALLLGDSALYLCASSFKETQYFGPGTRLLVL.

The chain couples TRBV5-4 to TRBJ2-1; 13 bases fit TRBD2. The CDR3 is made up of 15 amino acids. CDR1 and CDR2 from the germline V gene are SGHNT and YYREEE (reference sequence). Unmatched junction bases numbered 7, after V lost 4 bases and J lost 9 bases. CDR3 DNA: TGTGCCAGCAGCCTCGGACTAGCGGGAGTAATTGAGCAGTTCTTC. This encodes CASSLGLAGVIEQFF.

Regarding this clone: This specimen includes other DNA sequences encoding the same CDR3. V usage is TRBV4-3 and J usage is TRBJ2-5; D is unresolved. The CDR3 is made up of 12 amino acids. CDR1 is LGHNA and CDR2 is YSLEER in the germline V gene. Trimming cost V 0 bases and J 4 bases, with 3 bases left between them. CDR3 amino acids: CASSQDRETQYF. For the CDR3, the DNA is TGCGCCAGCAGCCAAGATCGAGAGACCCAGTACTTC.

J is TRBJ1-1 and V is TRBV30; TRBD1 aligns across 11 bases. This CDR3 comprises 14 residues. The V and J ends lost 3 bases and 5 bases, in that order; junction bases with no gene match: 5. Germline V gives CDR1 GTSNPN, CDR2 SVGIG (reference sequence). CDR3 loop: CAWSPGTGGTEAFF. CDR3 DNA: TGTGCCTGGAGCCCCGGGACAGGGGGAACTGAAGCTTTCTTT.

This clone was observed a few times. This chain links TRBV27 with TRBJ1-4, with D unresolved. Looked up from germline, CDR1 is MNHEY and CDR2 is SMNVEV (reference sequence). Trimming took off 3 bases at V and 8 bases at J, with 10 bases between the two ends. The CDR3 extends over 13 amino acids. Here the CDR3 DNA reads TGTGCCAGCAGTTTCCTTGCGGGGGAAAAACTGTTTTTT. This sequence encodes CASSFLAGEKLFF.

J is TRBJ2-3 and V is TRBV6-5; D unclear. Germline assignment: CDR1 MNHEY and CDR2 SVGAGI. The CDR3 runs to 13 residues. V dropped 9 bases and J dropped 1 base, with 11 bases sitting between them. CDR3 amino acids: CASVGNGTDTQYF. The CDR3 nucleotides are TGTGCCAGTGTGGGCAATGGCACAGATACGCAGTATTTT.

The J gene is TRBJ1-1, the V gene TRBV5-6; the match to TRBD1 covers 10 bases. The CDR3 length is 16 residues. The germline CDR1 and CDR2 sequences are SGHDT and YYEEEE. V lost 1 base, J lost 4 bases, and 7 bases stayed unmatched. This CDR3 reads CASSLWGDRGSTEAFF. CDR3 DNA: TGTGCCAGCAGCTTGTGGGGGGACAGGGGATCCACTGAAGCTTTCTTT.

The rearrangement links TRBV10-3 to TRBJ2-2; TRBD1 might be the D (6 bases). CDR1 and CDR2 from the germline V gene are ENHRY and SYGVKD. The V and J ends lost 10 bases and 4 bases respectively, with 16 bases between them. The CDR3 has 14 amino acids. This CDR3 reads CATLPDSSTGELFF. Here the CDR3 DNA reads TGTGCCACCCTTCCGGACAGCTCCACCGGGGAGCTGTTTTTT.

The V call is TRBV7-2, the J call TRBJ1-5; the D is unclear. Trimming removed 2 bases from V and 3 bases from J, with 8 bases in between. Germline V gene data show CDR1 as SGHTA and CDR2 as FQGNSA. CDR3 length: 14 residues. DNA for the CDR3: TGTGCCAGCAGCTTAAGCGGGAACAATCAGCCCCAGCATTTT. Its protein is CASSLSGNNQPQHF.